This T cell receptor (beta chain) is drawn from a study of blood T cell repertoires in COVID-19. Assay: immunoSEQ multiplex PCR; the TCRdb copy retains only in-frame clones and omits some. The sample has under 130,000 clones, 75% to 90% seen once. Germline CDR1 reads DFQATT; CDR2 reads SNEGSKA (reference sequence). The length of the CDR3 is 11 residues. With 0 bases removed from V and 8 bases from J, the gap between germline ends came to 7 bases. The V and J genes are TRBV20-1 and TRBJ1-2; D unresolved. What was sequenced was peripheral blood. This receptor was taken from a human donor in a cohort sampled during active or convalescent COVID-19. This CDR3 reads CSARDLPGYTF. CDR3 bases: TGCAGTGCTAGAGATCTCCCGGGCTACACCTTC.